Reported below is one TCR beta chain. Its antigen is not known. These data belong to a study of post-analysis software for immune sequencing data. Overall study context: There were relapsing-remitting, secondary progressive and progressive-relapsing multiple sclerosis among the disease courses included.

Libraries were made from TCR beta cDNA, and they carried unique molecular identifiers. Between about 1 and 11 million T cells gave rise to some 450,000 cDNA molecules. One entry per CDR3 protein results from TCRdb running MiXCR on the PCR reads. In the table there are about 620,000 distinct CDR3 sequences, 44% of which are singletons. This CDR3 comprises 16 residues. V shed 5 bases and J shed 1 base, with 18 bases lying between them. Germline loops: CDR1 MGHRA, CDR2 YSYEKL. Findings and caveats of the study: When the samples were clustered directly with F measure, those that had been prepared in the same batch showed strong co-clustering. TRBV segments more frequent in patients than in controls numbered about five and included TRBV5-6, TRBV5-1 and TRBV20-1. Controls had significantly higher normalized Chao1 diversity than multiple sclerosis patients.

Sequenced: blood. The chain is built from TRBV4-1 and TRBJ2-7; D gene ambiguous. The receptor's source is a girl aged 10 to 17 with multiple sclerosis. CDR3 region: CASSETIPAGSYEQYF. DNA for the CDR3: TGCGCCAGCAGCGAGACAATCCCGGCAGGATCCTACGAGCAGTACTTC.